One T cell receptor (beta chain) is described in this entry. Its antigen is as yet unknown. Noted time point: week 23, last vaccination. Vaccination used 300 ug of mutant IDH1 20-mer peptide per dose, with topical imiquimod. The data belong to a study of a mutant IDH1 vaccine in newly diagnosed glioma. Clones were sequenced by immunoSEQ multiplex PCR, and TCRdb holds only the in-frame ones, with some missing. The table records about 54,000 clones, about 80% of them present only once. With 0 bases clipped from V and 4 bases from J, the junction kept 6 bases outside the gene matches. Looked up from germline, CDR1 is SGHDT and CDR2 is YYEEEE. The CDR3 covers 15 residues.

The TCR comes from a man aged 35-49 years with glioma. Sequencing used PBMCs, obtained from a glioma patient whose treatment included an IDH1 peptide vaccine. This sequence joins TRBV5-6 and TRBJ1-2; TRBD1 matches 7 bases. In DNA, the CDR3 is TGTGCCAGCAGCTTGGCGCCGGGACAGAGCTATGGCTACACCTTC. It encodes CASSLAPGQSYGYTF.